This TCR beta chain came from a study of CD8+ T cells in alopecia areata. Background on the study: Each of the treated patients was given oral tofacitinib, 5 to 10 mg twice daily, for moderate-to-severe alopecia areata.

This CDR3 comprises 15 residues. CDR1 and CDR2 (germline): SGHTA, FQGTGA. Trimming cost V 0 bases and J 3 bases, with 9 bases left between them. Patients with alopecia areata provided lesional scalp punch biopsies as well as peripheral blood. This clone has just a few counts. The antigen is not known. RNA, once extracted, was reverse transcribed into cDNA for use as the sequencing template. The data were produced by immunoSEQ multiplex PCR, yet TCRdb's version contains in-frame clones alone and is incomplete. Counted here are about 12,000 clones, more than 50% occurring once; the ten biggest clones make up 13%. Study-level findings and limits: Higher clonality and more expanded CD8+ clones appeared in lesional than normal scalp. With patients, TCR sharing proved less clear than in mice, a difference possibly related to HLA.

Sequencing was done on a sample of skin. This TCR was sampled from a human donor with alopecia areata. V usage is TRBV7-3 and J usage is TRBJ2-1; possible D gene TRBD2, 6 bases. DNA of the CDR3: TGTGCCAGCAGCTTAACCGGTAGCGGCTACAATGAGCAGTTCTTC. It yields the protein CASSLTGSGYNEQFF. Full variable domain (missing parts from reference TRBV7-3 and TRBJ2-1): GAGVSQTPSNKVTEKGKYVELRCDPISGHTALYWYRQSLGQGPEFLIYFQGTGAADDSGLPNDRFFAVRPEGSVSTLKIQRTERGDSAVYLCASSLTGSGYNEQFFGPGTRLTVL.